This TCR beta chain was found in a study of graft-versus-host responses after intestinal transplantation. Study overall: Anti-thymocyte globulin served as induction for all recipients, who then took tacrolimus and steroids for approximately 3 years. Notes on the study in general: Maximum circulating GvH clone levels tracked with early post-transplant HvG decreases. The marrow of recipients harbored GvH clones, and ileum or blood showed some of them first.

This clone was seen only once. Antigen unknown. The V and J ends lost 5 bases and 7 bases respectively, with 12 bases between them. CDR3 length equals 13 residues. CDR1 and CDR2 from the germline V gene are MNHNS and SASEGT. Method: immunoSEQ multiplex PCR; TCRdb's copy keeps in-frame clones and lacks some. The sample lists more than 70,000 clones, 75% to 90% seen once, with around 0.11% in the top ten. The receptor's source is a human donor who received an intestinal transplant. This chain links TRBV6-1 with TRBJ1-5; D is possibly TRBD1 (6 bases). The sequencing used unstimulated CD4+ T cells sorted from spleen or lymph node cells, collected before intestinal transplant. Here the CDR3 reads CASSTQQGQPQHF. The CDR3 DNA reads TGTGCCAGCAGTACCCAACAGGGACAGCCCCAGCATTTT.